Each of the 29 T cell receptor beta chains below was sequenced from the same sample in a study of T cell responses to AZD1222 COVID-19 vaccine. Data came from immunoSEQ multiplex PCR; TCRdb stores just in-frame clones and leaves some out. The data hold just under 55,000 clones, with more than 80% observed a single time. The sample was peripheral blood, taken on day 0 of AZD1222 vaccination. These receptor sequences come from an adult in good health.

The chain has TRBV27 and TRBJ1-1, with D possibly matching TRBD1 (5 bases). The V gene's germline CDR1 is MNHEY and CDR2 SMNVEV (reference sequence). With 9 bases removed from V and 11 bases from J, the gap between germline ends came to 13 bases. CDR3 length: 10 amino acids. The CDR3 here is CASKQGPAFF. The CDR3 coding sequence is TGTGCCAGTAAGCAGGGACCCGCTTTCTTT.

The chain has TRBV29-1 and TRBJ2-3; D call uncertain. The CDR3 has 12 residues. Germline CDR1 and CDR2: SQVTM and ANQGSEA. V was clipped by 6 bases and J by 5 bases, with 12 bases between them. CDR3 nucleotides: TGCAGCGTACAAGTAACCGGAGATACGCAGTATTTT. Translating it yields CSVQVTGDTQYF.

The DNA of the CDR3 is TGTGCCAGCACCCAATTCGCGGGTGAGCAGTTCTTC. It codes for CASTQFAGEQFF. This chain connects TRBV2 to TRBJ2-1; maybe TRBD2 (5 bases). Trimming stripped 7 bases from V and 9 bases from J, with 13 bases between. Looked up from germline, CDR1 is SNHLY and CDR2 is FYNNEI. The CDR3 is 12 amino acids.

The chain is built from TRBV20-1 and TRBJ1-4; D is unclear. The CDR3 spans 12 residues. Deletions cut 3 bases from V and 6 bases from J, with 8 bases between. Germline CDR1 reads DFQATT; CDR2 reads SNEGSKA (reference sequence). In DNA form, the CDR3 reads TGCAGTGCTAGTTCCAACGATGAAAAACTGTTTTTT. This translates into CSASSNDEKLFF.

The chain carries TRBV7-9 and TRBJ2-1; TRBD2 matches 8 bases. Unmatched junction bases numbered 9, after V lost 5 bases and J lost 3 bases. Germline V gene lookup returns CDR1 SEHNR and CDR2 FQNEAQ (reference sequence). This CDR3 has 16 residues. CDR3 residues: CASSPHWREVYNEQFF. In DNA form, the CDR3 reads TGTGCCAGCAGCCCGCACTGGCGGGAGGTCTACAATGAGCAGTTCTTC.

Judged by abundance, this clone is medium-sized. This chain connects TRBV3-1 (or the pseudogene TRBV3-2) to TRBJ1-4, with 10 bases matching TRBD1. The CDR3 sequence is 15 residues long. The germline V gene encodes CDR1 LGHDT and CDR2 YNNKEL (reference sequence). V lost 4 bases to trimming and J lost 4 bases; unmatched junction nucleotides: 3. In DNA, the CDR3 is TGTGCCAGCAGCCCAGGACAGGGGGATAATGAAAAACTGTTTTTT. Protein: CASSPGQGDNEKLFF.

The chain combines TRBV9 with TRBJ1-6; D is perhaps TRBD1 (6 bases). CDR1 is SGDLS, CDR2 YYNGEE, per germline. The CDR3 sequence is 14 residues long. Between the trimmed V and J ends, which lost 7 bases and 6 bases, there was a span of 14 bases. CDR3 nucleotide sequence: TGTGCCAGCGGGACAATCACTTTTAATTCACCCCTCCACTTT. It specifies CASGTITFNSPLHF.

The chain carries TRBV6-1 and TRBJ2-1; TRBD2 matches 14 bases. The CDR3 is made up of 19 amino acids. The germline V gene has CDR1 MNHNS and CDR2 SASEGT. V was clipped by 1 base and J by 0 bases; unmatched bases: 5. The CDR3 DNA sequence: TGTGCCAGCAGTGAAGATGGGACTAGCGGGAGAAGCTCCTACAATGAGCAGTTCTTC. It encodes CASSEDGTSGRSSYNEQFF.

CDR3 nucleotides: TGCAGCGCCATAAGTGGATCCTACGAGCAGTACTTC. Residues: CSAISGSYEQYF. The chain is built from TRBV29-1 and TRBJ2-7; D is ambiguous. V shed 7 bases and J shed 1 base, with 11 bases lying between them. Germline CDR1 reads SQVTM; CDR2 reads ANQGSEA. This CDR3 has 12 amino acids.

The chain combines TRBV28 with TRBJ2-4; 9 nucleotides match TRBD1. The length of the CDR3 is 17 residues. Germline V CDR1 and CDR2: MDHEN, SYDVKM. V shed 5 bases, J shed 3 bases, and the junction held 11 bases outside the gene matches. CDR3 DNA sequence: TGTGCCAGCAGTACTCCCTCCCCGGGACAGGGCAAAAACATTCAGTACTTC. Amino acid sequence: CASSTPSPGQGKNIQYF.

The V gene is TRBV5-1, the J gene TRBJ1-2; 7 bases agree with TRBD1. Germline V gene sequence: CDR1 SGHRS, CDR2 YFSETQ. This CDR3 has 17 amino acids. With V trimmed by 4 bases and J by 0 bases, 12 bases remained unmatched. The CDR3 sequence: CASSEGQTGIANYGYTF. The CDR3 DNA follows: TGCGCCAGCAGCGAAGGACAGACAGGGATTGCTAACTATGGCTACACCTTC.

The rearrangement joins TRBV4-1 to TRBJ1-2; D gene ambiguous. CDR1 is MGHRA, CDR2 YSYEKL, per germline. The length of the CDR3 is 15 residues. Between the trimmed V and J ends, which lost 4 bases and 3 bases, there was a span of 15 bases. The CDR3 is CASSLFLGRDYGYTF. The DNA of the CDR3 is TGCGCCAGCAGCCTCTTCCTTGGACGGGACTATGGCTACACCTTC.

The rearrangement joins TRBV10-1 to TRBJ1-4; a possible D gene is TRBD1 (5 bases). The germline V gene has CDR1 WNHNN and CDR2 SYGVQD (reference sequence). V was shortened by 0 bases and J by 11 bases, with 10 bases between the two germline ends. This CDR3 region has 13 residues. The CDR3: CASSESIRDKLFF. CDR3 DNA sequence: TGCGCCAGCAGTGAGTCAATCCGGGACAAACTGTTTTTT.

The chain has TRBV5-1 and TRBJ2-3; D may be TRBD1 or TRBD2 (6 bases each). The CDR3 has 15 residues. Looked up from germline, CDR1 is SGHRS and CDR2 is YFSETQ. Trimming stripped 1 base from V and 6 bases from J, with 15 bases between. The CDR3 DNA reads as TGCGCCAGCAGCTTGAGGGCGCAGGGGAGGGATACGCAGTATTTT. This codes for CASSLRAQGRDTQYF.

The rearrangement uses TRBV5-4 and TRBJ2-7; 8 bases are shared with TRBD2. The CDR3 spans 14 residues. Germline V gene data show CDR1 as SGHNT and CDR2 as YYREEE (reference sequence). V dropped 5 bases and J dropped 6; count of bases not matched to a gene: 10. CDR3 residues: CASSTGTRLVEQYF. The CDR3 coding sequence is TGTGCCAGCAGTACCGGGACTAGGCTGGTCGAGCAGTACTTC.

The J gene is TRBJ2-5, the V gene TRBV10-1; 12 positions match TRBD2. The germline CDR1 and CDR2 sequences are WNHNN and SYGVQD (reference sequence). The junction had 5 bases not matched to a gene; V was cut back by 5 bases and J by 4 bases. CDR3 length: 15 residues. The CDR3 DNA reads TGCGCCAGCAGTTCTGGACTAGCGGGACTAGAGACCCAGTACTTC. This encodes CASSSGLAGLETQYF.

A word on this clone: Mismatch with germline at one junction end may stem from a read error. The genes are TRBV29-1 and TRBJ1-1; no firm D call. CDR3 length: 12 residues. CDR1 and CDR2 (germline): SQVTM, ANQGSEA. CDR3 protein: CSGRLSNAEAFF. The CDR3 DNA follows: TGCAGCGGCCGCCTTTCGAACGCTGAAGCTTTCTTT.

This clone was recorded only once. The chain employs TRBV28 and TRBJ2-5; D possibly uses TRBD1 or TRBD2 (6 bases each). Trimming removed 7 bases at V and 5 bases at J, with 14 bases between. In germline, CDR1 is MDHEN, CDR2 SYDVKM. This CDR3 has 13 amino acids. The CDR3 nucleotides read TGTGCCAGCAATAACAGGGCGGGGGAGACCCAGTACTTC. Encoded protein: CASNNRAGETQYF. The full variable domain, with the rest looked up from reference TRBV28 and TRBJ2-5, is DVKVTQSSRYLVKRTGEKVFLECVQDMDHENMFWYRQDPGLGLRLIYFSYDVKMKEKGDIPEGYSVSREKKERFSLILESASTNQTSMYLCASNNRAGETQYFGPGTRLLVL.

The J gene is TRBJ2-3, the V gene TRBV10-1; 8 nucleotides line up with TRBD2. CDR3 length equals 15 residues. CDR1 WNHNN and CDR2 SYGVQD come from the germline V gene (reference sequence). V gave up 2 bases and J gave up 3 bases; unmatched junction bases: 4. The CDR3 protein is CASSEGIAGTDTQYF. In nucleotides, the CDR3 is TGCGCCAGCAGTGAGGGAATAGCGGGAACAGATACGCAGTATTTT.

The rearrangement joins TRBV6-5 to TRBJ2-7; TRBD1 or TRBD2 may be the D gene (5 bases each). Trimming cost V 2 bases and J 0 bases, with 8 bases left between them. CDR1 is MNHEY, CDR2 SVGAGI, per germline. This CDR3 is built from 14 residues. The CDR3 DNA reads TGTGCCAGCAGTTACAGGGACCACTCCTACGAGCAGTACTTC. Its translation is CASSYRDHSYEQYF.

The J gene is TRBJ2-3, the V gene TRBV30, with unresolved D. The CDR3 length is 14 residues. CDR1 is GTSNPN, CDR2 SVGIG, per germline (reference sequence). Trimming took off 0 bases at V and 0 bases at J, with 7 bases between the two ends. The DNA for the CDR3 is TGTGCCTGGAGTGTGGGGTTTAGCACAGATACGCAGTATTTT. Translation: CAWSVGFSTDTQYF. The complete variable domain, with remaining parts taken from reference TRBV30 and TRBJ2-3, reads SQTIHQWPATLVQPVGSPLSLECTVEGTSNPNLYWYRQAAGRGLQLLFYSVGIGQISSEVPQNLSASRPQDRQFILSSKKLLLSDSGFYLCAWSVGFSTDTQYFGPGTRLTVL.

The chain is built from TRBV10-1 and TRBJ1-4; D might be TRBD1 (5 bases). Trimming shortened V by 5 bases and J by 5 bases, and 24 bases separated the two germline ends. The CDR3 consists of 18 residues. Germline V gene data show CDR1 as WNHNN and CDR2 as SYGVQD (reference sequence). Here the CDR3 DNA reads TGCGCCAGCAGTCCCAGGGCCCGTCACTTAACTTCGAATGAAAAACTGTTTTTT. Encoded protein: CASSPRARHLTSNEKLFF.

This chain joins TRBV7-2 and TRBJ2-1, with 7 nucleotides matching TRBD2. With V trimmed by 1 base and J by 4 bases, 7 bases remained unmatched. Per germline, CDR1 SGHTA and CDR2 FQGNSA. The CDR3 is made up of 16 amino acids. The CDR3 DNA reads TGTGCCAGCAGCTTAGAGGTAGCGGGTAGGTACAATGAGCAGTTCTTC. Translation gives CASSLEVAGRYNEQFF. Variable domain in full (rest from reference TRBV7-2 and TRBJ2-1): GAGVSQSPSNKVTEKGKDVELRCDPISGHTALYWYRQSLGQGLEFLIYFQGNSAPDKSGLPSDRFSAERTGGSVSTLTIQRTQQEDSAVYLCASSLEVAGRYNEQFFGPGTRLTVL.

The chain combines TRBV11-2 with TRBJ2-2, with a weak D call TRBD1 (5 bases). The V end lost 5 bases, the J end lost 6 bases, and 13 bases lay between the germline ends. The germline CDR1 and CDR2 sequences are SGHAT and FQNNGV. This CDR3 spans 14 amino acids. CDR3 amino acids: CASSPPRRAGELFF. In nucleotides, the CDR3 is TGTGCCAGCAGCCCCCCCCGCAGGGCCGGGGAGCTGTTTTTT.

A word on this clone: The sample has other DNA sequences that encode this CDR3 too. The chain combines TRBV10-1 with TRBJ2-7; D not resolved. Trimming left V 4 bases short and J 3 bases short, with 4 bases between. The CDR3 sequence is 11 residues long. Germline loops: CDR1 WNHNN, CDR2 SYGVQD (reference sequence). CDR3: CASSAGYEQYF. The CDR3 region has the DNA TGCGCCAGCAGTGCCGGCTACGAGCAGTACTTC.

This chain links TRBV9 with TRBJ1-1; a weak D match, TRBD1 (5 bases). The CDR3 consists of 15 residues. Germline CDR1 is SGDLS and CDR2 is YYNGEE. V was clipped by 1 base and J by 1 base, with 11 bases between them. This CDR3 is CASSVYEGPNTEAFF. The CDR3 coding sequence is TGTGCCAGCAGCGTATATGAGGGGCCGAACACTGAAGCTTTCTTT.

A few counts support this clone. The rearrangement links TRBV18 to TRBJ1-2, with D possibly being TRBD1 (5 bases). Germline CDR1 KGHSH, CDR2 LQKENI. The CDR3 runs to 15 residues. V lost 0 bases and J 4 bases, leaving 12 bases between the germline ends. The CDR3 DNA reads as TGTGCCAGCTCACCACCGGAGGGGCGCGGCTATGGCTACACCTTC. The encoded protein is CASSPPEGRGYGYTF.

The genes are TRBV5-1 and TRBJ2-1; D is ambiguous. The CDR3 totals 15 residues. The germline CDR1 and CDR2 sequences are SGHRS and YFSETQ. The V and J ends lost 0 bases and 6 bases respectively, with 13 bases between them. Written as DNA, the CDR3 is TGCGCCAGCAGCTTGGCCAGGCTAACCGCCAATGAGCAGTTCTTC. It specifies CASSLARLTANEQFF. The full variable domain, rest sourced from reference TRBV5-1 and TRBJ2-1, is KAGVTQTPRYLIKTRGQQVTLSCSPISGHRSVSWYQQTPGQGLQFLFEYFSETQRNKGNFPGRFSGRQFSNSRSEMNVSTLELGDSALYLCASSLARLTANEQFFGPGTRLTVL.

This chain connects TRBV2 to TRBJ2-7; no definite D call. Deletions cut 6 bases from V and 6 bases from J, with 12 bases between. The CDR3 has 12 amino acids. Germline values: CDR1 SNHLY, CDR2 FYNNEI. The CDR3 reads CASRVSSPEQYF. DNA for the CDR3: TGTGCCAGCAGGGTCAGTTCCCCCGAGCAGTACTTC.